A selection of T cell receptor beta chains follows, all from one sample in a study of cytomegalovirus exposure and HLA in healthy donors. TCRdb's table, derived via immunoSEQ multiplex PCR, lists solely in-frame clones and lacks some. The repertoire includes about 82,000 clones, about 70% of them detected once, and about 6.2% sits in the top ten. Sequenced input: PBMCs. The receptors originated from a woman aged 45-60 years in good health and CMV-seropositive. Each CDR3 is given with its conserved first and last residue. A D gene is named only where the DNA matches it firmly. Where a row states a size, it is once, few, many or the class of an expanded clone; other rows omit it.

d_call: TRBD1
j_call: TRBJ2-7
clone_size: .
v_call: TRBV28
cdr3_aa: CASSRQGFNEQYF
cdr3_nt: TGTGCCAGCAGCCGACAGGGTTTCAACGAGCAGTACTTC

d_call: TRBD2
j_call: TRBJ2-4
clone_size: .
v_call: TRBV29-1
cdr3_aa: CSVVGTSGIQYF
cdr3_nt: TGCAGCGTTGTAGGGACTAGCGGCATTCAGTACTTC

d_call: .
j_call: TRBJ1-4
clone_size: .
v_call: TRBV5-4
cdr3_aa: CASSSGHSTNEKLFF
cdr3_nt: TGTGCCAGCAGCTCAGGACACTCAACTAATGAAAAACTGTTTTTT

d_call: .
j_call: TRBJ2-7
clone_size: .
v_call: TRBV11-2
cdr3_aa: CASSLLEEEGLEQYF
cdr3_nt: TGTGCCAGCAGCCTTTTGGAGGAGGAGGGACTCGAGCAGTACTTC

d_call: .
j_call: TRBJ2-5
clone_size: .
v_call: TRBV19
cdr3_aa: CASSPYPSPGTQYF
cdr3_nt: TGTGCCAGTAGTCCGTACCCAAGCCCGGGGACCCAGTACTTC

d_call: .
j_call: TRBJ2-2
clone_size: .
v_call: TRBV15
cdr3_aa: CATSRGELVITGELFF
cdr3_nt: TGTGCCACCAGCAGAGGCGAACTAGTAATCACCGGGGAGCTGTTTTTT

d_call: .
j_call: TRBJ2-7
clone_size: .
v_call: TRBV5-1
cdr3_aa: CASSFAGFSYEQYF
cdr3_nt: TGCGCCAGCAGCTTCGCGGGGTTTTCCTACGAGCAGTACTTC

d_call: .
j_call: TRBJ2-6
clone_size: few
v_call: TRBV27
cdr3_aa: CASSLFGVGANVLTF
cdr3_nt: TGTGCCAGCAGTTTATTCGGGGTAGGGGCCAACGTCCTGACTTTC

d_call: TRBD2
j_call: TRBJ2-1
clone_size: .
v_call: TRBV15
cdr3_aa: CATSRAPVAGVNEQFF
cdr3_nt: TGTGCCACCAGCAGAGCCCCCGTAGCGGGAGTCAATGAGCAGTTCTTC

d_call: TRBD1
j_call: TRBJ1-4
clone_size: .
v_call: TRBV11-2
cdr3_aa: CASNRQGGTNEKLFF
cdr3_nt: TGTGCCAGCAACCGACAGGGCGGAACTAATGAAAAACTGTTTTTT

d_call: TRBD1
j_call: TRBJ1-5
clone_size: .
v_call: TRBV2
cdr3_aa: CASRDRGFGNQPQHF
cdr3_nt: TGTGCCAGCAGGGACAGGGGGTTTGGCAATCAGCCCCAGCATTTT

d_call: TRBD2
j_call: TRBJ2-1
clone_size: .
v_call: TRBV30
cdr3_aa: CAWGSGSGYNEQFF
cdr3_nt: TGTGCCTGGGGAAGCGGGAGTGGTTACAATGAGCAGTTCTTC

d_call: .
j_call: TRBJ2-1
clone_size: .
v_call: TRBV19
cdr3_aa: CASTPRREGPNEQFF
cdr3_nt: TGTGCCAGTACCCCCCGAAGAGAGGGCCCCAATGAGCAGTTCTTC

d_call: .
j_call: TRBJ1-1
clone_size: .
v_call: TRBV7-6
cdr3_aa: CASSLESGNTEAFF
cdr3_nt: TGTGCCAGCAGCTTAGAGTCAGGGAACACTGAAGCTTTCTTT

d_call: .
j_call: TRBJ2-5
clone_size: .
v_call: TRBV2
cdr3_aa: CASSQGRVETQYF
cdr3_nt: TGTGCCAGCAGTCAGGGCAGGGTAGAGACCCAGTACTTC

d_call: .
j_call: TRBJ2-2
clone_size: .
v_call: TRBV7-2
cdr3_aa: CASSLVDTGELFF
cdr3_nt: TGTGCCAGCAGCTTAGTAGATACCGGGGAGCTGTTTTTT

d_call: TRBD2
j_call: TRBJ2-7
clone_size: few
v_call: TRBV30
cdr3_aa: CASTGTTDYEQYF
cdr3_nt: TGTGCCTCTACCGGGACTACCGACTACGAGCAGTACTTC

d_call: .
j_call: TRBJ1-5
clone_size: .
v_call: TRBV6-1
cdr3_aa: CASSERQGGQPQHF
cdr3_nt: TGTGCCAGCAGTGAAAGGCAGGGAGGGCAGCCCCAGCATTTT

d_call: TRBD2
j_call: TRBJ2-3
clone_size: .
v_call: TRBV7-8
cdr3_aa: CASSLAGGESDTQYF
cdr3_nt: TGTGCCAGCAGCTTGGCGGGAGGGGAGTCAGATACGCAGTATTTT

d_call: .
j_call: TRBJ1-4
clone_size: .
v_call: TRBV30
cdr3_aa: CAWGRVAGKLFF
cdr3_nt: TGTGCCTGGGGCAGGGTTGCAGGGAAACTGTTTTTT

d_call: .
j_call: TRBJ1-5
clone_size: once
v_call: TRBV25-1
cdr3_aa: CASSGQGNVPQHF
cdr3_nt: TGTGCCAGCAGTGGGCAGGGGAATGTGCCCCAGCATTTT

d_call: TRBD1
j_call: TRBJ2-3
clone_size: .
v_call: TRBV19
cdr3_aa: CASSSPGQGLPSTDTQYF
cdr3_nt: TGTGCCAGTAGCTCCCCGGGACAGGGTTTACCATCCACAGATACGCAGTATTTT

d_call: .
j_call: TRBJ2-1
clone_size: .
v_call: TRBV7-2
cdr3_aa: CASRATGNREQFF
cdr3_nt: TGTGCCAGCAGGGCTACAGGAAACAGAGAGCAGTTCTTC

d_call: TRBD2
j_call: TRBJ2-1
clone_size: .
v_call: TRBV7-9
cdr3_aa: CASSLPPRSSGNYYNEQFF
cdr3_nt: TGTGCCAGCAGCCTTCCCCCCCGTAGTAGCGGGAATTACTACAATGAGCAGTTCTTC

d_call: .
j_call: TRBJ1-5
clone_size: .
v_call: TRBV2
cdr3_aa: CASSEGARRGAEQPQHF
cdr3_nt: TGTGCCAGCAGTGAAGGGGCCAGGAGGGGCGCGGAACAGCCCCAGCATTTT

d_call: .
j_call: TRBJ1-1
clone_size: .
v_call: TRBV11-2
cdr3_aa: CASSLDYSSTEAFF
cdr3_nt: TGTGCCAGCAGCTTAGATTACTCGAGCACTGAAGCTTTCTTT

d_call: .
j_call: TRBJ2-7
clone_size: .
v_call: TRBV10-3
cdr3_aa: CATSIGEYEQYF
cdr3_nt: TGTGCCACTTCAATAGGGGAATACGAGCAGTACTTC

d_call: .
j_call: TRBJ1-2
clone_size: .
v_call: TRBV5-4
cdr3_aa: CASSSGIRFGANYGYTF
cdr3_nt: TGTGCCAGCAGCTCGGGAATTCGGTTTGGAGCTAACTATGGCTACACCTTC

d_call: TRBD2
j_call: TRBJ2-1
clone_size: .
v_call: TRBV5-4
cdr3_aa: CASSKGGLAELYNEQFF
cdr3_nt: TGTGCCAGCAGCAAAGGCGGACTAGCAGAACTATACAATGAGCAGTTCTTC

d_call: TRBD2
j_call: TRBJ2-3
clone_size: .
v_call: TRBV10-3
cdr3_aa: CAISLGAGGRGDTQYF
cdr3_nt: TGTGCCATCAGTTTGGGAGCGGGAGGGCGGGGAGATACGCAGTATTTT

d_call: .
j_call: TRBJ2-2
clone_size: .
v_call: TRBV19
cdr3_aa: CASSMLGGTGELFF
cdr3_nt: TGTGCCAGTAGTATGTTAGGGGGCACCGGGGAGCTGTTTTTT

d_call: .
j_call: TRBJ1-2
clone_size: once
v_call: TRBV27
cdr3_aa: CASSPFSNPGSYGYTF
cdr3_nt: TGTGCCAGCAGCCCTTTTTCCAATCCAGGTAGCTATGGCTACACCTTC

d_call: TRBD2
j_call: TRBJ2-5
clone_size: .
v_call: TRBV7-7
cdr3_aa: CASSGTAGAVETQYF
cdr3_nt: TGTGCTAGCAGCGGTACAGCGGGAGCTGTGGAGACCCAGTACTTC

d_call: .
j_call: TRBJ2-7
clone_size: .
v_call: TRBV29-1
cdr3_aa: CSVEAMDTPYEQYF
cdr3_nt: TGCAGCGTTGAAGCCATGGACACACCCTACGAGCAGTACTTC

d_call: TRBD1
j_call: TRBJ1-4
clone_size: .
v_call: TRBV29-1
cdr3_aa: CSVEGIRGQGKLFF
cdr3_nt: TGCAGCGTTGAAGGGATCAGGGGGCAGGGAAAACTGTTTTTT

d_call: .
j_call: TRBJ2-7
clone_size: .
v_call: TRBV18
cdr3_aa: CASSLSSYEQYF
cdr3_nt: TGTGCCAGCTCGCTTAGCTCCTACGAGCAGTACTTC

d_call: TRBD1
j_call: TRBJ2-7
clone_size: .
v_call: TRBV6-5
cdr3_aa: CASSYGQGAQSYEQYF
cdr3_nt: TGTGCCAGCAGTTACGGGCAGGGGGCGCAGAGCTACGAGCAGTACTTC

d_call: TRBD2
j_call: TRBJ2-5
clone_size: .
v_call: TRBV7-7
cdr3_aa: CASSLASGRETQYF
cdr3_nt: TGTGCTAGCAGCTTGGCTAGCGGGAGAGAGACCCAGTACTTC

d_call: .
j_call: TRBJ1-5
clone_size: .
v_call: TRBV28
cdr3_aa: CASSFTGVRQPQHF
cdr3_nt: TGTGCCAGCAGTTTTACCGGGGTGAGGCAGCCCCAGCATTTT

d_call: .
j_call: TRBJ2-7
clone_size: .
v_call: TRBV20-1
cdr3_aa: CSAEGHFEQYF
cdr3_nt: TGCAGTGCTGAGGGCCATTTCGAGCAGTACTTC

d_call: TRBD2
j_call: TRBJ2-3
clone_size: .
v_call: TRBV5-1
cdr3_aa: CASSWGEGPTDTQYF
cdr3_nt: TGCGCCAGCAGCTGGGGGGAGGGCCCGACAGATACGCAGTATTTT

d_call: TRBD1
j_call: TRBJ2-1
clone_size: .
v_call: TRBV9
cdr3_aa: CASSPGTGGMVNEQFF
cdr3_nt: TGTGCCAGCAGCCCGGGGACAGGGGGCATGGTCAATGAGCAGTTCTTC

d_call: TRBD2
j_call: TRBJ2-1
clone_size: .
v_call: TRBV29-1
cdr3_aa: CSVATSGRINEQFF
cdr3_nt: TGCAGCGTTGCAACTAGCGGGAGAATCAATGAGCAGTTCTTC

d_call: .
j_call: TRBJ1-5
clone_size: .
v_call: TRBV7-9
cdr3_aa: CASSLSGGPQPQHF
cdr3_nt: TGTGCCAGCAGCCTTAGCGGGGGGCCCCAACCCCAGCATTTT

d_call: TRBD1
j_call: TRBJ2-7
clone_size: .
v_call: TRBV28
cdr3_aa: CASTLSGQGLKEQYF
cdr3_nt: TGTGCCAGCACTCTATCGGGACAGGGTTTGAAGGAGCAGTACTTC

d_call: .
j_call: TRBJ2-7
clone_size: few
v_call: TRBV29-1
cdr3_aa: CSVEDKTNYEQYF
cdr3_nt: TGCAGCGTTGAAGATAAGACAAACTACGAGCAGTACTTC

d_call: .
j_call: TRBJ2-1
clone_size: .
v_call: TRBV6-1
cdr3_aa: CASSEGRGINEQFF
cdr3_nt: TGTGCCAGCAGTGAAGGAAGAGGAATCAATGAGCAGTTCTTC

d_call: TRBD1
j_call: TRBJ2-7
clone_size: .
v_call: TRBV11-1
cdr3_aa: CASSLAQGAGYEQYF
cdr3_nt: TGTGCCAGCAGCTTAGCACAGGGGGCTGGGTACGAGCAGTACTTC

d_call: .
j_call: TRBJ1-3
clone_size: .
v_call: TRBV9
cdr3_aa: CASSDRQVNSGNTIYF
cdr3_nt: TGTGCCAGCAGCGACCGACAGGTTAACTCTGGAAACACCATATATTTT

d_call: TRBD1
j_call: TRBJ1-2
clone_size: .
v_call: TRBV7-9
cdr3_aa: CASSSTTGRRRGYTF
cdr3_nt: TGTGCCAGCAGCTCCACGACAGGGAGGAGGAGAGGCTACACCTTC

d_call: TRBD1
j_call: TRBJ1-2
clone_size: .
v_call: TRBV27
cdr3_aa: CASSLRMGQVYGYTF
cdr3_nt: TGTGCCAGCAGTTTACGTATGGGACAGGTCTATGGCTACACCTTC

d_call: TRBD1
j_call: TRBJ1-5
clone_size: .
v_call: TRBV30
cdr3_aa: CAWSDRGSYSNQPQHF
cdr3_nt: TGTGCCTGGAGTGACAGGGGTAGCTATAGCAATCAGCCCCAGCATTTT

d_call: TRBD1
j_call: TRBJ1-2
clone_size: .
v_call: TRBV5-1
cdr3_aa: CASSPGQGRGYTF
cdr3_nt: TGCGCCAGCAGCCCCGGACAGGGAAGAGGCTACACCTTC

d_call: TRBD1
j_call: TRBJ1-5
clone_size: .
v_call: TRBV27
cdr3_aa: CASRQGDQPQHF
cdr3_nt: TGTGCCAGCAGACAGGGGGATCAGCCCCAGCATTTT

d_call: TRBD2
j_call: TRBJ2-3
clone_size: .
v_call: TRBV5-1
cdr3_aa: CASSSNGAGSTDTQYF
cdr3_nt: TGCGCCAGCAGCTCAAATGGAGCGGGAAGCACAGATACGCAGTATTTT

d_call: TRBD1
j_call: TRBJ1-4
clone_size: few
v_call: TRBV7-9
cdr3_aa: CASSWGLIGTDGEKLFF
cdr3_nt: TGTGCCAGCAGCTGGGGACTCATCGGGACAGATGGCGAAAAACTGTTTTTT

d_call: .
j_call: TRBJ1-2
clone_size: .
v_call: TRBV29-1
cdr3_aa: CSVERGQYGYTF
cdr3_nt: TGCAGCGTTGAGCGAGGGCAGTATGGCTACACCTTC